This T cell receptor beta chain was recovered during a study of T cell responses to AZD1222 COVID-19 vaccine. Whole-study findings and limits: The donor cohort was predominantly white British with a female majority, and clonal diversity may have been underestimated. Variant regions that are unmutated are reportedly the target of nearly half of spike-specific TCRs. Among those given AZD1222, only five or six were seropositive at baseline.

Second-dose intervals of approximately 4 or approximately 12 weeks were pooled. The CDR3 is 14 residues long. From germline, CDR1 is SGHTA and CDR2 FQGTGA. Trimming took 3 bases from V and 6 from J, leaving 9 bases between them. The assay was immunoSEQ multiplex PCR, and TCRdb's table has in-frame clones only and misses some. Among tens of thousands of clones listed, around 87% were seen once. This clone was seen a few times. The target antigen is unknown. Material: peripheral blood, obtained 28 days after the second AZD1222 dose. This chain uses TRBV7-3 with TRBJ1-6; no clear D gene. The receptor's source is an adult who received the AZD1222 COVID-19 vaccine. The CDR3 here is CASSLSHSNSPLHF. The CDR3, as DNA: TGTGCCAGCAGCTTGTCGCACAGTAATTCACCCCTCCACTTT.